The clone carrying this TCR beta chain has at least ten counts. What it binds is not known. Ophthalmopathy patients had moderate-to-severe active disease, CAS ≥3, NOSPECS ≥4, and disease duration under 3 months. This entry comes from a study of T cells in Graves' hyperthyroidism and ophthalmopathy. General study findings and limits: Most expanded thyroid clonotypes above 0.001 also appeared in blood.

RNA transcripts gave rise to amplified TCR beta CDR3 regions. TCR CDR3 underwent first-round RT-PCR with the HTBI primer set. A single record per CDR3 protein comes from TCRdb applying MiXCR to the multiplex PCR reads. The sample lists 530,000 or so distinct CDR3 sequences, 24% seen once, with approximately 11% in the top ten. V lost 10 bases, J lost 0 bases, and 16 bases lay in between. This CDR3 is built from 14 residues. CDR1 SEHNR and CDR2 FQNEAQ come from the germline V gene (reference sequence). This clonotype was obtained from a woman aged 25 to 45 with Graves' ophthalmopathy. The chain uses TRBV7-9 and TRBJ2-7; D assignment may be TRBD1 or TRBD2 (5 bases each). The sample consisted of blood. CDR3 residues: CATRPGTGSYEQYF. The DNA for the CDR3 is TGTGCCACTCGCCCCGGGACGGGCTCCTACGAGCAGTACTTC.